Listed here are 17 T cell receptor beta chains from one sample, sequenced in a study of T cell repertoires in cytomegalovirus infection. In TCRdb, the reads were re-called with MiXCR into one record per CDR3 protein. The sample holds about 330,000 distinct CDR3 sequences, over 7.5% seen once. The sample consisted of PBMCs. Receptors originate from a human donor in good health (CMV status not recorded). Some clones in this sample may be carry-over from other donors' samples.

This clonotype occurred a few times. In DNA form, the CDR3 reads TGCAGTGCTAGAGATATAGGGACTAGCAAGGATGAGCAGTTCTTC. It is translated as CSARDIGTSKDEQFF. V is TRBV20-1 and J is TRBJ2-1, with TRBD2 identical over 9 bases. CDR3 length equals 15 residues. CDR1 and CDR2 from the germline V gene are DFQATT and SNEGSKA (reference sequence). V lost 0 bases, J lost 8 bases, and 8 bases stayed unmatched.

This clonotype was counted ten times or more. The chain uses TRBV7-2 and TRBJ1-3; D is unclear. V was trimmed by 6 bases and J by 0 bases, leaving 12 bases between them. CDR1 and CDR2 (germline): SGHTA, FQGNSA. The CDR3 is 15 residues long. Written as DNA, the CDR3 is TGTGCCAGCAGTCCCGCCCACTTCTCTGGAAACACCATATATTTT. Its translation is CASSPAHFSGNTIYF.

There are a few counts of this clonotype. The chain uses TRBV7-6 and TRBJ2-7, with TRBD1 as a possible D gene (6 bases). CDR3 length: 16 amino acids. CDR1 and CDR2 from the germline V gene are SGHVS and FNYEAQ. V was cut by 3 bases and J by 2 bases, with 17 bases left in between. CDR3 in amino acids: CASSFSRGRLTYEQYF. The CDR3 DNA reads as TGTGCCAGCAGCTTTTCCAGGGGTAGACTCACCTACGAGCAGTACTTC.

In this sample, this clonotype turned up a few times. V usage is TRBV20-1 and J usage is TRBJ2-5; D is tentatively TRBD1 or TRBD2 (5 bases each). V was shortened by 0 bases and J by 5 bases, with 13 bases between the two germline ends. CDR1 is DFQATT, CDR2 SNEGSKA, per germline (reference sequence). The CDR3 contains 14 residues. CDR3 bases: TGCAGTGCTAGAGAAAAGAGGGGCCGGGAGACCCAGTACTTC. This encodes CSAREKRGRETQYF.

This clonotype was counted only a few times. V and J are TRBV28 and TRBJ1-5; D possibly corresponds to TRBD1 (6 bases). Trimming stripped 6 bases from V and 1 base from J, with 13 bases between. The CDR3 is 15 amino acids. Germline CDR1 MDHEN, CDR2 SYDVKM. The CDR3 here is CASRVPGASNQPQHF. CDR3 DNA sequence: TGTGCCAGCAGGGTCCCAGGGGCAAGCAATCAGCCCCAGCATTTT.

This clonotype was counted between two and nine times. The rearrangement links TRBV6-6 to TRBJ2-7, with 12 bases that match TRBD2. J lost 4 bases, V lost 6 bases, and 7 bases had no gene match. The CDR3 sequence is 15 residues long. The germline CDR1 and CDR2 sequences are MNHNY and SVGAGI (reference sequence). The CDR3 reads CASSLGTSGPYEQYF. The DNA for the CDR3 is TGTGCCAGCAGCCTCGGGACTAGCGGGCCTTACGAGCAGTACTTC.

This clonotype was seen only a few times. A single base separates this from a much larger clone, so it may be a read error. This rearrangement joins TRBV7-2 to TRBJ2-5, with D tentatively TRBD2 (5 bases). Trimming took 1 base from V and 9 from J, leaving 15 bases between them. Per germline, CDR1 SGHTA and CDR2 FQGNSA. The CDR3 sequence is 14 residues long. The CDR3 is CASSLGHSTEAQYF. CDR3 DNA: TGTGCCAGCAGCTTAGGACATTCTACGGAGGCCCAGTACTTC.

This clonotype was seen a handful of times. The chain links TRBV20-1 to TRBJ2-3; D gene ambiguous. The germline gives CDR1 DFQATT, CDR2 SNEGSKA (reference sequence). The ends were cut back, 3 bases at V and 4 bases at J, with 5 bases in the middle. The CDR3 extends over 11 amino acids. CDR3 protein: CSASIPDTQYF. The CDR3 nucleotides read TGCAGTGCTAGTATCCCAGATACGCAGTATTTT.

This clonotype was seen at least ten times. V usage is TRBV7-2 and J usage is TRBJ2-2, with 11 bases aligning to TRBD2. The CDR3 loop spans 15 amino acids. Germline V gives CDR1 SGHTA, CDR2 FQGNSA. The J segment lost 6 bases and the V segment lost 5 bases, leaving 5 bases of the junction unmatched. CDR3 sequence: CASSPRGLAAGELFF. CDR3 sequence (DNA): TGTGCCAGCAGCCCCCGGGGACTAGCGGCCGGGGAGCTGTTTTTT.

This clonotype has a count of ten or more. The chain carries TRBV7-9 and TRBJ1-1; D not certain. V shed 5 bases and J shed 8 bases, with 12 bases lying between them. CDR1 is SEHNR and CDR2 is FQNEAQ in the germline V gene (reference sequence). The CDR3 has 12 residues. The CDR3: CASSPADFEAFF. The CDR3 DNA is TGTGCCAGCAGCCCAGCGGATTTCGAAGCTTTCTTT.

There are many counts of this clonotype. Because the CDR3's place on the DNA is in doubt, the DNA is left out and the CDR3 is given as listed by TCRdb. V gene TRBV19 combines with J gene TRBJ2-1; TRBD2 is the table's D call and was not checked against the DNA. The CDR3 length equals 14 residues, ends included. Germline V CDR1 and CDR2: LNHDA, SQIVND (reference sequence). The CDR3 protein is CASTSGGPEREQFF.

The chain joins TRBV12-5 to TRBJ1-1; 7 bases fit TRBD1. The CDR3 sequence is 16 residues long. The germline CDR1 and CDR2 sequences are LGHNT and FRNRAP. Trimming took 6 bases from V and 3 from J; bases not matched to a gene: 13. CDR3: CASGPRTGSEDTEAFF. In DNA, the CDR3 is TGTGCTAGTGGCCCCAGGACAGGCTCAGAGGACACTGAAGCTTTCTTT. Based on the CDR3 plus reference TRBV12-5 and TRBJ1-1, the full variable domain is DARVTQTPRHKVTEMGQEVTMRCQPILGHNTVFWYRQTMMQGLELLAYFRNRAPLDDSGMPKDRFSAEMPDATLATLKIQPSEPRDSAVYFCASGPRTGSEDTEAFFGQGTRLTVV.

This chain connects TRBV12-3 or TRBV12-4 to TRBJ1-1; unclear D gene. The ends were cut back, 6 bases at V and 6 bases at J, with 11 bases in the middle. The CDR3 has 12 amino acids. The CDR3 coding sequence is TGTGCCAGCAGCTCCATTCTTTCTGAAGCTTTCTTT. Protein product: CASSSILSEAFF.

This clonotype was counted between two and nine times. This chain connects TRBV5-6 to TRBJ2-1; 14 positions match TRBD2. Germline trimming cut 5 bases from V and 8 bases from J; bases unmatched to any gene: 9. Germline lookup yields CDR1 SGHDT and CDR2 YYEEEE. The CDR3 loop spans 16 amino acids. The CDR3 DNA reads as TGTGCCAGCAGTACTCCGGGACTAGCGGGAGAGGATGAGCAGTTCTTC. It encodes CASSTPGLAGEDEQFF.

Many counts were recorded for this clonotype. The chain links TRBV7-2 to TRBJ2-3, with 11 bases fitting TRBD2. The germline gives CDR1 SGHTA, CDR2 FQGNSA. Trimming cost V 5 bases and J 10 bases; bases outside gene matches: 17. CDR3 length: 17 amino acids. DNA of the CDR3: TGTGCCAGCAGCCACACCATGACTAGCGGGGTGGCGATCCCGCAGTATTTT. Amino acid sequence: CASSHTMTSGVAIPQYF.

This clonotype was found a few times. The chain recombines TRBV20-1 with TRBJ1-1; unclear D gene. Trimming took off 6 bases at V and 5 bases at J, with 7 bases between the two ends. The CDR3 totals 10 residues. Germline lookup yields CDR1 DFQATT and CDR2 SNEGSKA (reference sequence). CDR3 nucleotides: TGCAGTGCCACACTAACTGAAGCTTTCTTT. Amino acid sequence: CSATLTEAFF.

This clonotype was recorded many times. The J gene is TRBJ2-1, the V gene TRBV7-9; weak D call: TRBD2 (6 bases). CDR1 SEHNR and CDR2 FQNEAQ come from the germline V gene (reference sequence). The V gene lost 11 bases and the J gene lost 10 bases, with 30 bases spanning the gap. This CDR3 comprises 16 residues. The CDR3 protein is CAHGTPGEVASREQFF. DNA of the CDR3: TGTGCCCACGGGACCCCGGGGGAGGTGGCTAGCAGGGAGCAGTTCTTC.